This T cell receptor beta chain was sequenced during a study of blood T cell repertoires in COVID-19. At the level of the study: PBMCs, B-cell-depleted T cells, or T cells were the source of the cDNA or gDNA that made up the material.

This CDR3 is 13 amino acids long. V gave up 10 bases and J gave up 5 bases; unmatched junction bases: 11. Germline CDR1 is SNHLY and CDR2 is FYNNEI. Across about two dozen US areas, participants ranged in age from roughly 18 to 95 years. Either two negative PCRs, clearance, or symptom resolution qualified Cohort 3 donors as recovered. The table came from immunoSEQ multiplex PCR; TCRdb's copy has only in-frame clones and leaves some out. Of 250,000 to 300,000 clones in the sample, approximately 90% were seen once. The chain carries TRBV2 and TRBJ2-7; TRBD1 matches at 7 bases. Sample: PBMCs or T cells enriched from blood (not recorded which). The TCR comes from a woman in her thirties who had recovered from COVID-19. In DNA form, the CDR3 reads TGTGCCATTCGGACAGGCCCGACCCACGAGCAGTACTTC. It codes for CAIRTGPTHEQYF.